The entry that follows covers one T cell receptor beta chain sequence. The source of the sample is a study of T cell responses to AZD1222 COVID-19 vaccine. The germline V gene encodes CDR1 LNHNV and CDR2 YYDKDF (reference sequence). Trimming cost V 1 base and J 1 base; bases outside gene matches: 4. This CDR3 is 17 amino acids long. Measured with immunoSEQ multiplex PCR; TCRdb has only the in-frame clones, and not every one. The table includes about 100,000 clones, approximately 90% detected once. The sequencing here drew on peripheral blood, taken on day 0 of AZD1222 vaccination. This clonotype was sampled from an adult in good health. The chain employs TRBV15 and TRBJ2-6; 7 bases line up with TRBD1. The CDR3 DNA sequence: TGTGCCACCAGCAGAGGGGACAGCCAGTCTGGGGCCAACGTCCTGACTTTC. This sequence encodes CATSRGDSQSGANVLTF.